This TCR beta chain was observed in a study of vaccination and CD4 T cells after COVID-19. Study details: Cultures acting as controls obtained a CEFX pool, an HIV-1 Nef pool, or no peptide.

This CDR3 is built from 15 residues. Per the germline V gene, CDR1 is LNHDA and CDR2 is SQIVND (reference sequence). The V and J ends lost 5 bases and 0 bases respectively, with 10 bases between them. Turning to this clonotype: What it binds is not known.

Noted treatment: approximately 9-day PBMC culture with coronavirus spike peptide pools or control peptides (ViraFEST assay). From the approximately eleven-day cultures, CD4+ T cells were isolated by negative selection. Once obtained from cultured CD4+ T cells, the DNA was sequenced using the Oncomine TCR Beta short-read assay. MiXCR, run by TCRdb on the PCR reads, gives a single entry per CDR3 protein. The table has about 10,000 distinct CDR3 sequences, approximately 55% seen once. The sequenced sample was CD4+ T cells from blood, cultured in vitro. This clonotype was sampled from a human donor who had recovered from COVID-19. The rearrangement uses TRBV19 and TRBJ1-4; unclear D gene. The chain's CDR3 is CASSSLDATNEKLFF. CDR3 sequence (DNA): TGTGCCAGTAGTTCCCTCGATGCAACTAATGAAAAACTGTTTTTT.